This T cell receptor (beta chain) was sequenced for a study of cytomegalovirus exposure and HLA in healthy donors (TCRdb year 2017). General notes on the study: An earlier analysis of roughly 500 of the donors reported 276 Gb of sequence data and around 100 million unique TCR beta sequences obtained from 150 million to 200 million T cells. Among a few hundred genotyped donors of the cohort, an average of about 240,000 unique TCR beta nucleotide sequences were sequenced per donor, roughly 18% of them non-productive. A later analysis re-analyzed previously published TCR beta repertoires from several hundred donors and added high-resolution HLA genotyping to study TCR occurrence patterns. The study profiled the T cell repertoires of 500 to 800 subjects by immunosequencing and related them to cytomegalovirus serostatus. The number of donors typed differed by locus, with 629-630 for A, B, C, DRB1 and DQB1, roughly 520 for DQA1, approximately 570 for DPA1, and over 400 for DPB1. To predict cytomegalovirus infection status, the study combined high-throughput TCR immunosequencing, statistical association of individual TCRs with disease status, and machine learning. An earlier analysis of around 580 of the donors used high-throughput TCR beta sequencing to judge whether each TCR beta V gene segment behaved as functional or pseudogenic. Along with the roughly 700-subject first cohort, a separate validation cohort of over a hundred different subjects was used. Of the 300 to 400 genotyped donors, approximately 82% fell in the genetic ancestry cluster associated with self-reported Caucasian donors. Rather than using new phenotypic data, the later analysis identified candidate immune exposures from TCR beta sequences and from how often those sequences occurred across donors. Every discovery cohort repertoire had been produced on one sequencing platform. A later genetic analysis used genome-wide SNP genotypes for about 60% of the 666 donors, treating that subset as a discovery cohort. The study aimed to test whether signatures of past pathogen exposure could be identified by cataloging public T cell receptors. Donor age, sex, ethnicity and CMV serostatus were collected together with the repertoire data. About 280 gigabases of sequencing data and around 80 million unique TCR sequences made up an early release that covered approximately 650 HLA-typed donors. Four to six DR-DQ haplotypes were handled as single units for association and clustering, since linkage in the cohort was strong. Both class I and class II loci were covered by HLA typing, at four-digit resolution.

Libraries were made using the immunoSEQ multiplex PCR assay. A mixture of 60 forward primers for TCR Vbeta segments and 13 reverse primers for TCR Jbeta segments was used in the multiplex PCR. The CDR3 region of rearranged TCR beta genes was amplified from genomic DNA with a multiplex PCR assay. Amplified TCR beta libraries were sequenced as 87-base-pair reads on the Illumina HiSeq System. On the authors' methods: In a later analysis, some 80 million unique TCR beta chains were counted across the roughly 670 repertoires, and around 10 million of these chains were shared by at least two donors. Raw reads were error-corrected and collapsed into unique sequences with a nearest-neighbor algorithm that merged closely related sequences to remove PCR and sequencing errors. CDR3 sequences were aligned to IMGT reference sequences to assign V, D and J gene segments. For a sequence to be retained, at least a six-nucleotide match to both a V gene segment and a J gene segment was required. Rearrangements were classified as productive when the CDR3 lacked stop codons and remained in frame with V and J, and all other rearrangements were classified as non-productive. Following IMGT convention, CDR3 was defined as the stretch from the second conserved V-encoded cysteine to the conserved J-encoded phenylalanine. The earlier analysis of more than 450 of the donors excluded sequences that lacked an unambiguous match to a single V gene segment. An earlier analysis of approximately 590 of the donors classified V segments as functional when productive rearrangements were above 56.7% and as segregating when the standard deviation between donors was above 5%. A statistical classification framework was built for diagnosing cytomegalovirus status from the catalog of TCR beta chain sequences. In a later analysis, TCR nucleotide sequences were compared against IMGT/GENE-DB human TR gene sequences so that V and J genes could be assigned. A later analysis assigned CDR3 sequences and most-parsimonious VDJ recombination scenarios with the TCRdist pipeline. In a later analysis, each TCR beta chain was defined by its CDR3 amino acid sequence together with its V-gene family, and reads lacking a unique V-gene family were excluded. In a later analysis, approximately 640 highly shared, low-generation-probability nucleotide sequences were removed to address suspected cross-contamination and a sequencing artifact. In a later analysis, a clonal expansion index was calculated for each public chain from normalized within-repertoire ranks of inferred template counts. A later analysis computed generation probabilities with a VDJ recombination model fitted to out-of-frame rearrangements, and checked the results against IGoR. In a later analysis, TCR-TCR, TCR-HLA and TCR-CMV co-occurrence was scored with hypergeometric tests, and a repertoire-size bias correction was applied to TCR pairs. A later analysis estimated false discovery rates by permuting HLA or CMV assignments 20 times. A later analysis grouped co-occurring TCRs with DBSCAN, adding TCRdist sequence similarity when clustering within HLA-allele-positive subsets. Co-occurrence clustering excluded repertoires with fewer than 30,000 or more than 120,000 public chains, plus five with anomalous nucleotide sharing. TCRdb took over this immuneACCESS table, retaining in-frame rearrangements with V and J assigned. Such tables are incomplete; in checked studies, under half of the missing clones stem from an unresolved V gene, and the remainder is unexplained. V, J and clone size reflect that table, while D and trimming were determined from the DNA. The sample table holds about 160,000 clones, of which around 80% were seen once. The top ten hold around 7.7% of the sample.

To note about this clone: This receptor's antigen is unknown. No base quality information exists; no much larger clone differs at one position.

The cohort comprised 670 or so healthy bone marrow donors. At the time of sampling, every cohort member was nominally healthy, though immune exposures that went unrecorded were likely present. The donor was CMV seropositive and was included in the group of 250 to 300 seropositive cohort members. Each donor provided a peripheral blood sample, and peripheral blood mononuclear cells were used for TCR beta sequencing. Genomic DNA was extracted from the blood cell samples with the Qiagen DNeasy Blood Extraction Kit. Findings and caveats that apply to the study as a whole: Strong co-occurrence of HLA alleles, especially DR and DQ, made assigning TCR associations to individual alleles difficult. While some public TCRs were present in many individuals, most TCR sequences turned up only very rarely across donors. A cluster of highly shared sequence variants was judged likely to represent a technical artifact of the sequencing pipeline. According to a later analysis, parvovirus B19, influenza, CMV and Epstein-Barr virus appeared linked to several top co-occurrence clusters. The classifier was reported to diagnose cytomegalovirus status with high specificity and sensitivity in both the original and validation cohorts. In a later analysis, HLA-associated TCR beta chains were found to be more clonally expanded and to have lower generation probabilities than equally common non-associated chains. Only TCR beta chains were sequenced in this cohort, and the absence of alpha or paired-chain data limited detectable features. A later analysis found that TCR association rates varied across HLA loci, with DRB1 alleles showing the most associated TCRs and HLA-C alleles the fewest. A further reported finding was that TCR beta sequences accurately predicted the HLA-A and HLA-B alleles for most subjects in the first cohort. According to a later genetic analysis, donors in an Asian-associated ancestry cluster had fewer N-insertions in productive TCRs than the roughly 700-donor mean. For the cohort, immune exposure information was limited to CMV serostatus. Because HLA typing was missing for some donors at each locus, association tests included only the typed subset. Because counts were too low, roughly 16 rarely observed V segments, including chromosome 9 orphons, were excluded from the earlier analysis of 587 of the donors. A later genetic analysis associated a missense DCLRE1C variant with V-gene and J-gene trimming of TCR beta chains, and an independent cohort replicated the association. Correlated functional status among segregating V segments might be attributable to linkage disequilibrium, but an unknown experimental factor could not be ruled out. According to a later analysis, most CMV-associated TCR beta chains appeared to be HLA-restricted, and the HLA associations seemed to be driven largely by CMV exposure. Presence/absence analyses assumed roughly uniform sequencing depth across donors, an assumption that may not hold. In a later analysis, 16,951 TCR beta sequences were associated with specific HLA alleles at a false discovery rate of 0.05. A total of roughly 160 TCR beta chains were listed by the study as associated with cytomegalovirus. According to the authors, the approach could potentially be generalized to other disease states and immunological phenotypes. In vitro tests confirmed that a few of the cytomegalovirus-associated TCR beta chains recognize cytomegalovirus antigens. Some IMGT-functional V segments, including TRBV6-2 and TRBV6-3, could not be distinguished by the 87-base-pair reads and were therefore excluded. In an earlier analysis of some 640 of the donors, most TCR beta V segments were observed in productive rearrangements about 90% or about 30% of the time, broadly matching IMGT annotations.

CDR1 and CDR2, looked up from the germline V gene, are SGHTA and FQGNSA. Germline trimming: 3 bases from V, 1 base from J; junction bases outside gene matches: 1. Including cysteine and phenylalanine, the CDR3 has 15 amino acids. Only the CDR3 region is kept as DNA, spanning 45 bases read in frame from base 1. The sequence came from a woman younger than 45 in good health and CMV-seropositive. Recombination linked TRBV7-2 to TRBJ2-3; 10 middle bases align to TRBD2. Sequenced: PBMCs. The nucleotides read TGTGCCAGCAGCTTCAGCGGGGGGGGCACAGATACGCAGTATTTT. Translated, this is CASSFSGGGTDTQYF.